One TCR beta chain is described in this entry. Its antigen remains unidentified. These data come from a study of monozygotic twins with inflammatory bowel disease. TCRdb re-called the 5' RACE reads; one entry per CDR3 protein, DNA not given. The clone table shows 110,000 to 150,000 distinct CDR3 sequences, with the ten largest holding more than 1%. CDR1 and CDR2 (germline): SGHVS, FQNEAQ. CDR3 length equals 15 residues. Unsorted whole blood yielded the total RNA, with T cells left unselected. Study conclusions and caveats: Healthy twins showed more clonotype sharing with others than IBD patients, especially patients with disease activity. Telling apart the different T cell subtypes was not possible. IBD patients displayed reduced TCRbeta diversity (inverse Simpson) when set against healthy co-twins.

This chain connects TRBV7-8 to TRBJ2-7. Sequencing was carried out using blood. The TCR comes from a human donor with ulcerative colitis or Crohn's disease, or a healthy co-twin of an affected twin (not recorded which). The CDR3 reads CASSLGPISSYEQYF.